This T cell receptor beta chain originates from a study of T cell changes during pregnancy in multiple sclerosis. Trimming removed 6 bases from V and 2 bases from J, with 17 bases in between. Germline V gives CDR1 MNHNY, CDR2 SVGAGI (reference sequence). The CDR3 is made up of 15 amino acids. Assay used: immunoSEQ multiplex PCR; TCRdb lists only in-frame clones, some missing. This sample carries under 40,000 clones, approximately 90% of them seen once, and the ten largest clones take around a quarter. Sequenced material: CD8+ T cells from peripheral blood mononuclear cells, taken before pregnancy. The origin of this receptor is a female donor with multiple sclerosis, enrolled in a pregnancy study. The chain employs TRBV6-6 and TRBJ2-7, with D possibly being TRBD2 (6 bases). For the CDR3, the DNA is TGTGCCAGCAGCCCCGGGACTCTTAAAACCTACGAGCAGTACTTC. Translated, it gives CASSPGTLKTYEQYF.